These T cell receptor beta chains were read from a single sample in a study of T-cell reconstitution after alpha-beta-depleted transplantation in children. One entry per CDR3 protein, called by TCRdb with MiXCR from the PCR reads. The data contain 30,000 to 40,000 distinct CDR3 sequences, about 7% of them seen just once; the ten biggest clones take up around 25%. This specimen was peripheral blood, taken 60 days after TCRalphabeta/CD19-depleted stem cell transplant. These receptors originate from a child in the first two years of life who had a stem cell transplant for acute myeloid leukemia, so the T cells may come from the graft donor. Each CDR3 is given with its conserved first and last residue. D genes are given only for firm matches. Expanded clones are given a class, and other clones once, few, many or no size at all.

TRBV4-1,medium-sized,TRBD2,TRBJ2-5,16,CASSQETGGPGETQYF,TGCGCCAGCAGCCAAGAAACGGGAGGGCCAGGGGAGACCCAGTACTTC
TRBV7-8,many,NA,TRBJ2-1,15,CASSSRLAVYNEQFF,TGTGCCAGCAGCTCAAGGTTGGCAGTCTACAATGAGCAGTTCTTC
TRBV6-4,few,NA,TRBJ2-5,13,CASSDSGQETQYF,TGTGCCAGCAGTGACTCTGGGCAAGAGACCCAGTACTTC
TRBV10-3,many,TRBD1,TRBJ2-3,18,CAISAGQGVLNYYDTQYF,TGTGCCATCAGTGCTGGACAGGGGGTCCTCAATTATTATGATACGCAGTATTTT
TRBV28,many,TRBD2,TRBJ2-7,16,CASSLKIGRGGYEQYF,TGTGCCAGCAGTTTGAAGATCGGGAGGGGAGGCTACGAGCAGTACTTC
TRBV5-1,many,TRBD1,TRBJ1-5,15,CASSLGTGWNQPQHF,TGCGCCAGCAGTTTGGGGACAGGGTGGAATCAGCCCCAGCATTTT
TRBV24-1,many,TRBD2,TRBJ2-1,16,CATSDLAGGPSNEQFF,TGTGCCACCAGTGATTTGGCGGGAGGGCCCTCTAATGAGCAGTTCTTC
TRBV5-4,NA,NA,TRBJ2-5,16,CASSLDREGVQETQYF,TGTGCCAGCAGCTTAGACAGGGAGGGGGTACAAGAGACCCAGTACTTC
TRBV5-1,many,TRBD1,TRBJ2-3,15,CASSLGGQGTDTQYF,TGCGCCAGCAGCTTGGGGGGACAGGGGACAGATACGCAGTATTTT
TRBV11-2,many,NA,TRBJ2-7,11,CASSAFSEQYF,TGTGCCAGCAGCGCCTTCTCCGAGCAGTACTTC
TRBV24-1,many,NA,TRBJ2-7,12,CATSDRGAEQYF,TGTGCCACCAGTGATCGGGGGGCCGAGCAGTACTTC
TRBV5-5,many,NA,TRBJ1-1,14,CASLQPTGNTEAFF,TGTGCCAGCCTACAGCCGACTGGGAACACTGAAGCTTTCTTT